Below are 25 T cell receptor beta chains sequenced from a single sample in a study of blood T cell repertoires in COVID-19. The table came from immunoSEQ multiplex PCR; TCRdb's copy has only in-frame clones and leaves some out. The table shows about 320,000 clones, with 89% occurring only once. The sequenced sample was PBMCs or T cells enriched from blood (not recorded which). These receptors were taken from a man in his sixties who had recovered from COVID-19.

V usage is TRBV6-5 and J usage is TRBJ1-6; 9 bases align to TRBD1. Germline lookup yields CDR1 MNHEY and CDR2 SVGAGI. Trimming at V came to 7 bases and at J to 7 bases, leaving 8 bases not matched to a gene. The CDR3 has 15 amino acids. CDR3 coding DNA: TGTGCCAGCACCCGGACAGGGGTAGGGAATTCACCCCTCCACTTT. Its protein product is CASTRTGVGNSPLHF.

This chain uses TRBV30 with TRBJ2-7; 8 bases match TRBD1. The junction had 10 bases not matched to a gene; V was cut back by 0 bases and J by 0 bases. Germline V gene data show CDR1 as GTSNPN and CDR2 as SVGIG (reference sequence). The CDR3 consists of 17 residues. As DNA, the CDR3 is TGTGCCTGGAGTGTCTCCCGGGACAGGATTATCTCCTACGAGCAGTACTTC. Translation: CAWSVSRDRIISYEQYF. Using reference TRBV30 and TRBJ2-7 for the parts outside the CDR3, the full variable domain is SQTIHQWPATLVQPVGSPLSLECTVEGTSNPNLYWYRQAAGRGLQLLFYSVGIGQISSEVPQNLSASRPQDRQFILSSKKLLLSDSGFYLCAWSVSRDRIISYEQYFGPGTRLTVT.

The genes are TRBV13 and TRBJ2-1, with 9 bases fitting TRBD2. The J segment lost 5 bases and the V segment lost 5 bases, leaving 7 bases of the junction unmatched. The CDR3 is 15 amino acids. Germline values: CDR1 PRHDT, CDR2 FYEKMQ (reference sequence). Written as DNA, the CDR3 is TGTGCCAGCAGCCCCCTCCCTAGCGGGGACAATGAGCAGTTCTTC. It translates to CASSPLPSGDNEQFF.

In nucleotides, the CDR3 is TGCGCCAGCAGCTTTAGCGGGAGGTCCTACGAGCAGTACTTC. The encoded protein is CASSFSGRSYEQYF. The chain recombines TRBV5-1 with TRBJ2-7; 10 positions match TRBD2. The length of the CDR3 is 14 residues. Germline trimming cut 2 bases from V and 1 base from J; bases unmatched to any gene: 0. Per the germline V gene, CDR1 is SGHRS and CDR2 is YFSETQ.

V gene TRBV25-1 combines with J gene TRBJ2-5; tentatively, D is TRBD1 (6 bases). The length of the CDR3 is 15 residues. Per the germline V gene, CDR1 is MGHDK and CDR2 is SYGVNS. V gave up 4 bases and J gave up 4 bases, with 16 bases separating them. The CDR3 DNA reads as TGTGCCAGCAGTGCAACCACAGGGTCGGGAGAGACCCAGTACTTC. Protein product: CASSATTGSGETQYF.

The genes are TRBV19 and TRBJ2-3; TRBD1 matches 11 bases. The CDR3 has 15 residues. The junction had 7 bases not matched to a gene; V was cut back by 5 bases and J by 6 bases. In germline, CDR1 is LNHDA, CDR2 SQIVND (reference sequence). CDR3 DNA sequence: TGTGCCAGTAGTCCTCGGACAGGGGGCATGGATACGCAGTATTTT. Residues: CASSPRTGGMDTQYF.

The chain links TRBV7-9 to TRBJ1-5; 7 positions match TRBD1. CDR1 and CDR2 (germline): SEHNR, FQNEAQ (reference sequence). The length of the CDR3 is 15 residues. V lost 5 bases and J lost 0; bases outside the gene matches: 4. CDR3 loop: CASSPQGNSNQPQHF. The CDR3 DNA follows: TGTGCCAGCAGCCCACAGGGGAATAGCAATCAGCCCCAGCATTTT. The full variable domain, with the rest looked up from reference TRBV7-9 and TRBJ1-5, is DTGVSQNPRHKITKRGQNVTFRCDPISEHNRLYWYRQTLGQGPEFLTYFQNEAQLEKSRLLSDRFSAERPKGSFSTLEIQRTEQGDSAMYLCASSPQGNSNQPQHFGDGTRLSIL.

V gene TRBV27 combines with J gene TRBJ1-6; D unresolved. Looked up from germline, CDR1 is MNHEY and CDR2 is SMNVEV (reference sequence). This CDR3 has 18 amino acids. Trimming stripped 4 bases from V and 6 bases from J, with 22 bases between. The CDR3 reads CASSSFRTTLSGNSPLHF. As DNA, the CDR3 is TGTGCCAGCAGTTCCTTTCGCACAACCCTCAGCGGTAATTCACCCCTCCACTTT.

The chain has TRBV28 and TRBJ1-6; no definite D call. Trimming pared 5 bases from V and 10 bases from J, leaving 9 bases between. This CDR3 has 12 amino acids. From germline, CDR1 is MDHEN and CDR2 SYDVKM. The CDR3 reads CASSPRGSPLHF. The CDR3 DNA is TGTGCCAGCAGTCCCCGTGGCTCACCCCTCCACTTT.

This clone was observed a handful of times. V usage is TRBV6-4 and J usage is TRBJ2-1, with 7 bases fitting TRBD2. The CDR3 runs to 15 residues. Germline CDR1 is MRHNA and CDR2 is SNTAGT. The V segment lost 3 bases and the J segment 5 bases; nucleotides outside the gene matches: 7. The CDR3 DNA sequence: TGTGCCAGCAGTGAGATGTGGGGAGGGGACAATGAGCAGTTCTTC. It codes for CASSEMWGGDNEQFF.

The V call is TRBV13, the J call TRBJ2-2, with 12 nucleotides matching TRBD2. The CDR3 consists of 18 residues. In germline, CDR1 is PRHDT, CDR2 FYEKMQ (reference sequence). The V segment lost 5 bases and the J segment 6 bases; nucleotides outside the gene matches: 13. CDR3 residues: CASSVRRLAGARAGELFF. The CDR3 DNA reads as TGTGCCAGCAGCGTTAGACGACTAGCGGGAGCGAGGGCCGGGGAGCTGTTTTTT.

As to this clone: This same CDR3 is encoded by further DNA sequences in the sample. The V call is TRBV19, the J call TRBJ2-3; the D gene is possibly TRBD2 (6 bases). This CDR3 spans 14 amino acids. V shed 5 bases and J shed 3 bases, with 12 bases lying between them. Germline V gene data show CDR1 as LNHDA and CDR2 as SQIVND (reference sequence). CDR3 protein: CASSRRAGTDTQYF. The CDR3 bases are TGTGCCAGTAGTCGCCGGGCGGGAACAGATACGCAGTATTTT.

This clone was found once. The rearrangement uses TRBV9 and TRBJ2-1; a weak D match, TRBD2 (6 bases). The CDR3 is made up of 16 amino acids. The V and J ends lost 4 bases and 3 bases respectively, with 17 bases between them. CDR1 and CDR2 from the germline V gene are SGDLS and YYNGEE. The CDR3 protein is CASSPRSMGLYNEQFF. CDR3 DNA sequence: TGTGCCAGCAGCCCCCGTTCCATGGGACTCTACAATGAGCAGTTCTTC.

The chain recombines TRBV19 with TRBJ2-4, with 7 bases identical to TRBD1. After removal of 1 base from V and 2 bases from J, the junction contained 8 bases not matched to a gene. Per germline, CDR1 LNHDA and CDR2 SQIVND (reference sequence). The CDR3 is 17 residues long. CDR3 region: CASSIVWGRGSKNIQYF. The CDR3 DNA reads TGTGCCAGTAGTATAGTCTGGGGCAGGGGGTCCAAAAACATTCAGTACTTC. The full variable domain, rest sourced from reference TRBV19 and TRBJ2-4, is DGGITQSPKYLFRKEGQNVTLSCEQNLNHDAMYWYRQDPGQGLRLIYYSQIVNDFQKGDIAEGYSVSREKKESFPLTVTSAQKNPTAFYLCASSIVWGRGSKNIQYFGAGTRLSVL.

The chain carries TRBV10-3 and TRBJ1-2; D gene uncertain. Per germline, CDR1 ENHRY and CDR2 SYGVKD. V was trimmed by 4 bases and J by 6 bases, leaving 12 bases between them. The CDR3 extends over 13 amino acids. CDR3 amino acids: CAISAGRIDGYTF. CDR3 coding DNA: TGTGCCATCAGTGCTGGGAGGATAGATGGCTACACCTTC.

This clone was detected a few times. The gene calls are TRBV24-1 and TRBJ2-5; D might be TRBD1 (5 bases). CDR3 size: 15 residues. The germline V gene has CDR1 KGHDR and CDR2 SFDVKD. Trimming cost V 1 base and J 0 bases, with 8 bases left between them. The DNA for the CDR3 is TGTGCCACCAGTGATTTCAACAGGCACCAAGAGACCCAGTACTTC. It encodes CATSDFNRHQETQYF.

This chain uses TRBV5-4 with TRBJ1-6; the D is unclear. The germline gives CDR1 SGHNT, CDR2 YYREEE (reference sequence). V lost 1 base to trimming and J lost 5 bases, with 13 bases between them. The CDR3 runs 16 residues. The CDR3 loop is CASSLMSQADNSPLHF. CDR3 in DNA: TGTGCCAGCAGCTTGATGAGTCAGGCAGATAATTCACCCCTCCACTTT.

The CDR3 region is CASNRGLGYNEQFF. The DNA of the CDR3 is TGTGCCAGCAACCGGGGACTAGGCTACAATGAGCAGTTCTTC. The chain has TRBV14 and TRBJ2-1; 8 bases line up with TRBD2. The germline gives CDR1 SGHDN, CDR2 FVKESK. The CDR3 has 14 amino acids. J gave up 3 bases and V 7 bases, and 5 bases lay outside the gene matches.

CDR3 DNA sequence: TGTGCCAGCAGTGGCTGGGACAGGGCGGTAGCGGGAGGACGAGAGACCCAGTACTTC. This encodes CASSGWDRAVAGGRETQYF. The chain carries TRBV6-1 and TRBJ2-5, with a tentative D call TRBD2 (10 bases). The CDR3 covers 19 residues. Trimming took 4 bases from V and 4 from J, leaving 28 bases between them. In germline, CDR1 is MNHNS, CDR2 SASEGT.

The V gene is TRBV9, the J gene TRBJ1-1; TRBD1 is a possible D gene (6 bases). V lost 4 bases and J lost 4, with 14 bases in between. CDR1 is SGDLS and CDR2 is YYNGEE in the germline V gene. This CDR3 contains 14 residues. The CDR3, as DNA: TGTGCCAGCAGCACTAAGGGGGTTGGCACTGAAGCTTTCTTT. This codes for CASSTKGVGTEAFF. Filled out from reference TRBV9 and TRBJ1-1, the complete variable domain reads DSGVTQTPKHLITATGQRVTLRCSPRSGDLSVYWYQQSLDQGLQFLIQYYNGEERAKGNILERFSAQQFPDLHSELNLSSLELGDSALYFCASSTKGVGTEAFFGQGTRLTVV.

The chain joins TRBV6-6 to TRBJ1-2; tentatively, D is TRBD1 (6 bases). The CDR3 consists of 14 residues. In germline, CDR1 is MNHNY, CDR2 SVGAGI (reference sequence). V lost 0 bases, J lost 2 bases, and 7 bases lay in between. This chain's CDR3 is CASSYSDRNYGYTF. CDR3 nucleotide sequence: TGTGCCAGCAGTTACTCTGACAGGAACTATGGCTACACCTTC.

The V call is TRBV6-1, the J call TRBJ1-5; D gene unclear. Germline CDR1 and CDR2: MNHNS and SASEGT. Trimming removed 2 bases from V and 3 bases from J, with 14 bases in between. This CDR3 spans 16 amino acids. The CDR3 nucleotides read TGTGCCAGCAGTGAATTTTCGAGACAACTCAATCAGCCCCAGCATTTT. It yields the protein CASSEFSRQLNQPQHF.

The chain has TRBV28 and TRBJ1-4, with 10 bases identical to TRBD1. Losses at the gene ends were 1 base for V and 7 bases for J; bases not matched to a gene: 6. Germline CDR1 is MDHEN and CDR2 is SYDVKM. CDR3 size: 16 residues. CDR3 in amino acids: CASSLFFGTGAEKLFF. CDR3 in DNA: TGTGCCAGCAGTTTATTCTTTGGGACAGGGGCTGAAAAACTGTTTTTT.

CDR3 region: CASSFSQSSYNSPLHF. The CDR3 coding sequence is TGCGCCAGCAGCTTCTCACAGAGCTCCTATAATTCACCCCTCCACTTT. This sequence joins TRBV5-1 and TRBJ1-6; D is uncertain. Trimming stripped 2 bases from V and 0 bases from J, with 9 bases between. Germline CDR1 reads SGHRS; CDR2 reads YFSETQ. The CDR3 extends over 16 amino acids.

This CDR3 is CASSLDLSLEPSRQYF. In DNA, the CDR3 is TGTGCCAGCAGCTTGGACTTATCTCTCGAACCATCACGGCAGTACTTC. The chain joins TRBV5-4 to TRBJ2-7; D unresolved. This CDR3 contains 16 residues. V gave up 0 bases and J gave up 9 bases, with 22 bases separating them. Germline V gene data show CDR1 as SGHNT and CDR2 as YYREEE (reference sequence).